The 3 T cell receptor beta chains given below trace back to one sample, sequenced in a study of T-cell memory formation after mild COVID-19. TCRdb ran MiXCR on the 5' RACE reads and lists one entry per CDR3 protein. The sample has 250,000 to 300,000 distinct CDR3 sequences, roughly 17% seen once. Sequenced: PBMCs or a T cell subset sorted from them (not recorded which). The receptors shown here come from a young man who had mild COVID-19 (a few samples of this study predate the infection). Cell type and time point are not known.

This clonotype was picked up a small number of times. The chain is built from TRBV28 and TRBJ1-1; tentatively, D is TRBD1 (5 bases). V lost 10 bases and J 3 bases, leaving 12 bases between the germline ends. Germline V lookup: CDR1 MDHEN, CDR2 SYDVKM. CDR3 length: 12 residues. DNA of the CDR3: TGTGCCACCAAGGGACCTTACACTGAAGCTTTCTTT. Translating it yields CATKGPYTEAFF. The full variable domain, rest sourced from reference TRBV28 and TRBJ1-1, is DVKVTQSSRYLVKRTGEKVFLECVQDMDHENMFWYRQDPGLGLRLIYFSYDVKMKEKGDIPEGYSVSREKKERFSLILESASTNQTSMYLCATKGPYTEAFFGQGTRLTVV.

The chain combines TRBV27 with TRBJ1-1, with a tentative D call TRBD1 (5 bases). V was pared by 5 bases and J by 5 bases, with 15 bases between. Germline assignment: CDR1 MNHEY and CDR2 SMNVEV (reference sequence). The CDR3 extends over 14 amino acids. For the CDR3, the DNA is TGTGCCAGCAGTCCATGGGCCGGGGGGACTGAAGCTTTCTTT. Translated, it gives CASSPWAGGTEAFF.

This clonotype was picked up a small number of times. The gene calls are TRBV3-1 and TRBJ1-1, with D unclear. This CDR3 contains 12 residues. The V end was cut by 1 base, the J end by 6 bases, with 6 bases between. Germline V gives CDR1 LGHDT, CDR2 YNNKEL (reference sequence). The CDR3 DNA is TGTGCCAGCAGCCAAGCGCGGGCTGAAGCTTTCTTT. It codes for CASSQARAEAFF.